Following are 11 T cell receptor beta chains from one sample sequenced in a study of graft-versus-host responses after intestinal transplantation. TCRdb keeps only in-frame clones here, not all; method: immunoSEQ multiplex PCR. The sample includes 95,000 to 100,000 clones, approximately 85% of them seen just once. Sequenced material: PBMCs, taken 255 days after intestinal transplant. All receptors come from a human patient who received an intestinal transplant, so some T cells may come from the graft donor.

The chain combines TRBV28 with TRBJ2-3; TRBD1 matches at 7 bases. The CDR3 spans 15 residues. V trimming: 7 bases; J trimming: 3 bases; junction bases outside the gene matches: 10. The germline V gene has CDR1 MDHEN and CDR2 SYDVKM. The CDR3 DNA reads as TGTGCCAGCACCCGAGGGCGCAGGGGGACAGATACGCAGTATTTT. This encodes CASTRGRRGTDTQYF.

Here the CDR3 DNA reads TGTGCCAGCAAGCAGGGGGTTGAGCAGTTCTTC. This codes for CASKQGVEQFF. V gene TRBV28 combines with J gene TRBJ2-1; TRBD1 matches at 7 bases. CDR3 length: 11 amino acids. The ends lost 7 bases at V and 9 bases at J; junction bases unmatched: 3. The germline CDR1 and CDR2 sequences are MDHEN and SYDVKM. Using reference TRBV28 and TRBJ2-1 for the parts outside the CDR3, the full variable domain is DVKVTQSSRYLVKRTGEKVFLECVQDMDHENMFWYRQDPGLGLRLIYFSYDVKMKEKGDIPEGYSVSREKKERFSLILESASTNQTSMYLCASKQGVEQFFGPGTRLTVL.

This clone appeared once. DNA for the CDR3: TGTGCCAGCAGGATCTCCGGGACAAGCACAGATACGCAGTATTTT. Its translation: CASRISGTSTDTQYF. This rearrangement joins TRBV6-5 to TRBJ2-3, with D possibly TRBD1 on 6 matching bases. This CDR3 spans 15 amino acids. Deletions cut 6 bases from V and 0 bases from J, with 13 bases between. The germline gives CDR1 MNHEY, CDR2 SVGAGI.

V gene TRBV6-1 combines with J gene TRBJ2-7; D call uncertain. Germline CDR1 is MNHNS and CDR2 is SASEGT. V was trimmed by 2 bases and J by 3 bases, leaving 14 bases between them. The CDR3 runs 15 residues. The CDR3, as DNA: TGTGCCAGCAGTGAAAAATTCGACGACCGCTACGAGCAGTACTTC. Its translation: CASSEKFDDRYEQYF.

The chain links TRBV7-9 to TRBJ1-6, with TRBD1 matching over 9 bases. Germline V CDR1 and CDR2: SEHNR, FQNEAQ (reference sequence). The CDR3 has 17 residues. V trimming: 6 bases; J trimming: 6 bases; junction bases outside the gene matches: 12. The CDR3 is CASRRGGTGYSNSPLHF. Here the CDR3 DNA reads TGTGCCAGCAGGCGAGGCGGGACAGGGTATTCTAATTCACCCCTCCACTTT.

The rearrangement joins TRBV19 to TRBJ1-1, with D unresolved. This CDR3 spans 13 amino acids. Trimming removed 3 bases at V and 1 base at J, with 6 bases between. CDR1 LNHDA and CDR2 SQIVND come from the germline V gene (reference sequence). The CDR3 bases are TGTGCCAGTAGTATTGGCGCGAACACTGAAGCTTTCTTT. Translation gives CASSIGANTEAFF. The full variable domain, in which reference TRBV19 and TRBJ1-1 provide the parts outside the CDR3, is DGGITQSPKYLFRKEGQNVTLSCEQNLNHDAMYWYRQDPGQGLRLIYYSQIVNDFQKGDIAEGYSVSREKKESFPLTVTSAQKNPTAFYLCASSIGANTEAFFGQGTRLTVV.

V usage is TRBV18 and J usage is TRBJ2-3; possible D gene TRBD1, 5 bases. Germline loops: CDR1 KGHSH, CDR2 LQKENI. Trimming took 0 bases from V and 2 from J, leaving 12 bases between them. The CDR3 length is 16 residues. The chain's CDR3 is CASSPPGAPLTDTQYF. The DNA of the CDR3 is TGTGCCAGCTCACCACCAGGGGCCCCCCTCACAGATACGCAGTATTTT.

This clone turned up a few times. The rearrangement links TRBV28 to TRBJ2-7; D may be TRBD1 (6 bases). Trimming took off 2 bases at V and 1 base at J, with 15 bases between the two ends. The CDR3 runs to 16 residues. Germline-derived CDR1 and CDR2 are MDHEN and SYDVKM. The CDR3 reads CASSLSWDIGSYEQYF. CDR3 DNA sequence: TGTGCCAGCAGTTTAAGCTGGGACATTGGATCCTACGAGCAGTACTTC.

This clone was seen just once. The J gene is TRBJ1-1, the V gene TRBV19; 12 positions agree with TRBD1. This CDR3 region has 15 residues. Losses at the gene ends were 6 bases for V and 3 bases for J; bases not matched to a gene: 5. Germline CDR1 and CDR2: LNHDA and SQIVND (reference sequence). CDR3 coding DNA: TGTGCCAGTAGGGGGACAGGGGGCGAGGACACTGAAGCTTTCTTT. Its protein product is CASRGTGGEDTEAFF.

The genes are TRBV7-2 and TRBJ1-1; no clear D. The V gene's germline CDR1 is SGHTA and CDR2 FQGNSA. Between the trimmed V and J ends, which lost 5 bases and 1 base, there was a span of 17 bases. The CDR3 is 16 amino acids. DNA of the CDR3: TGTGCCAGCAGCAAAAATAGAGCAGGACCGAACACTGAAGCTTTCTTT. This translates into CASSKNRAGPNTEAFF.

V usage is TRBV4-1 and J usage is TRBJ1-6; possible D gene TRBD1, 5 bases. The CDR3 spans 17 residues. Germline CDR1 is MGHRA and CDR2 is YSYEKL. V shed 1 base and J shed 8 bases, with 18 bases lying between them. The CDR3 protein is CASSQASETVGDSPLHF. CDR3 bases: TGCGCCAGCAGCCAAGCCAGCGAAACAGTGGGGGATTCACCCCTCCACTTT.